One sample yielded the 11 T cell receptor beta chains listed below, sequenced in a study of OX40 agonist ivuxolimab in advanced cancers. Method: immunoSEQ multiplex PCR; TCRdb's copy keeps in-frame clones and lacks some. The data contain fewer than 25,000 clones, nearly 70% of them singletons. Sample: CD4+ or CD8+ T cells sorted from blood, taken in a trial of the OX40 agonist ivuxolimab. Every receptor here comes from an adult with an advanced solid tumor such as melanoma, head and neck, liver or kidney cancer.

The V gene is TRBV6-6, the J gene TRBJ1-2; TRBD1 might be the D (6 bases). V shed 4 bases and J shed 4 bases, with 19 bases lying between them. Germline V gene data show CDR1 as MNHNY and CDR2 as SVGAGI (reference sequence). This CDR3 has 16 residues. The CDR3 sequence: CASSSAPGALAYGYTF. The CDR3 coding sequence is TGTGCCAGCAGTTCGGCCCCAGGGGCGCTAGCCTATGGCTACACCTTC.

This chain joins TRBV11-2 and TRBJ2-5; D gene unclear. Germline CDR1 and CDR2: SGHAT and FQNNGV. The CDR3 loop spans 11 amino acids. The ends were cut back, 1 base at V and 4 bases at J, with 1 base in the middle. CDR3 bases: TGTGCCAGCAGCTTAGGAGAGACCCAGTACTTC. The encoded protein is CASSLGETQYF.

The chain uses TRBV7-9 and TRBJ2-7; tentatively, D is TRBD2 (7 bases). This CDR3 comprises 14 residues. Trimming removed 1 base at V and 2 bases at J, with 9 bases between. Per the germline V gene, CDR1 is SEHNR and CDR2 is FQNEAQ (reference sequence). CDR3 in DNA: TGTGCCAGCAGCTTAGGAGGGGGGGCCTACGAGCAGTACTTC. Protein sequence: CASSLGGGAYEQYF.

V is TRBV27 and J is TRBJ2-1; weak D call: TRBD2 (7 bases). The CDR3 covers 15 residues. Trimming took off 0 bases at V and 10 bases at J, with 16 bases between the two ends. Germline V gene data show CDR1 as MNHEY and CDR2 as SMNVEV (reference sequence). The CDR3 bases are TGTGCCAGCAGTTTATCGTGGGGGGGCCTGGGGGAGCAGTTCTTC. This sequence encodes CASSLSWGGLGEQFF.

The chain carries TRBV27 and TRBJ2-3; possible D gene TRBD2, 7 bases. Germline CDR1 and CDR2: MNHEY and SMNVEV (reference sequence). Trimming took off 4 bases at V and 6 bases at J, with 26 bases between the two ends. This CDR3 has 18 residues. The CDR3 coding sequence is TGTGCCAGCAGTTCGCTCGGGGGGCCCCCACTGGGTTATGATACGCAGTATTTT. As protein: CASSSLGGPPLGYDTQYF.

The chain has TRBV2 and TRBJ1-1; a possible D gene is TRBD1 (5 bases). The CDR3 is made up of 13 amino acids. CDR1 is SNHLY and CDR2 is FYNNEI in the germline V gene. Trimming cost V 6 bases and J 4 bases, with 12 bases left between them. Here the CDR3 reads CASRATQGTEAFF. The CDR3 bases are TGTGCCAGCAGGGCGACCCAGGGCACTGAAGCTTTCTTT.

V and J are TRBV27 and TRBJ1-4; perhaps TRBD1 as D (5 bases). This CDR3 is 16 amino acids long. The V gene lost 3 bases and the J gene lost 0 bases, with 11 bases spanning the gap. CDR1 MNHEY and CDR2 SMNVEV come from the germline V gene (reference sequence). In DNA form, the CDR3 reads TGTGCCAGCAGTTTGGGTGCAGGGACAACTAATGAAAAACTGTTTTTT. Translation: CASSLGAGTTNEKLFF.

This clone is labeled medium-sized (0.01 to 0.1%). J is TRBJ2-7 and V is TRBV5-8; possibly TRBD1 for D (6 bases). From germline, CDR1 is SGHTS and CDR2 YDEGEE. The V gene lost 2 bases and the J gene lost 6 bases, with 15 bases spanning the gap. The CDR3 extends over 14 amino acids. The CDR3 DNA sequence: TGTGCCAGCAGCTTCTTCAGGGGCCCAGGCGAGCAGTACTTC. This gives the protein CASSFFRGPGEQYF.

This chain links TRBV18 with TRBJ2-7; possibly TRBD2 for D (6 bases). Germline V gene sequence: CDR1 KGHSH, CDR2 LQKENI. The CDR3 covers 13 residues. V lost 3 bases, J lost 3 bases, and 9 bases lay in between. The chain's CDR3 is CASSPSGLYEQYF. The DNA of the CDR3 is TGTGCCAGCTCACCTAGCGGCCTCTACGAGCAGTACTTC.

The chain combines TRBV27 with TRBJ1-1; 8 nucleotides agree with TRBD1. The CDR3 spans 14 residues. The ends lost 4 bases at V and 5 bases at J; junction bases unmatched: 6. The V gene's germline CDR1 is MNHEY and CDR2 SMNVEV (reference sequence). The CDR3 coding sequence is TGTGCCAGCAGTTACAGGGGGTCTGGAACTGAAGCTTTCTTT. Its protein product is CASSYRGSGTEAFF.

CDR3 DNA: TGTGCCAGCAACGGTCGGAAGACCAGGGTGACCTCTGGGGCCAACGTCCTGACTTTC. Translated: CASNGRKTRVTSGANVLTF. This sequence joins TRBV28 and TRBJ2-6; the D gene is possibly TRBD1 (5 bases). The CDR3 contains 19 residues. Germline CDR1 reads MDHEN; CDR2 reads SYDVKM. With 7 bases removed from V and 0 bases from J, the gap between germline ends came to 22 bases.